Presented here are 20 T cell receptor beta chains from one specimen sequenced in a study of T cell responses to AZD1222 COVID-19 vaccine. Profiled with immunoSEQ multiplex PCR; TCRdb holds only in-frame clones, not every one. In the table there are roughly 150,000 clones, approximately 90% of which are singletons. Sequencing used peripheral blood, obtained on day 0 of AZD1222 vaccination. These receptors were taken from an adult in good health.

The chain couples TRBV5-8 to TRBJ2-1, with 7 nucleotides matching TRBD1. V lost 4 bases to trimming and J lost 3 bases; unmatched junction nucleotides: 10. The CDR3 is 16 residues long. Germline V lookup: CDR1 SGHTS, CDR2 YDEGEE. DNA for the CDR3: TGTGCCAGCAGCCTACAGGGGAATGCAGACTACAATGAGCAGTTCTTC. Its translation: CASSLQGNADYNEQFF.

This clone was seen only a few times. The chain employs TRBV30 and TRBJ1-2; no definite D call. This CDR3 region has 15 residues. CDR1 and CDR2 (germline): GTSNPN, SVGIG (reference sequence). Trimming took 3 bases from V and 8 from J, leaving 22 bases between them. The CDR3 spells CAWRDQGGLSRGYTF. The CDR3 nucleotides are TGTGCCTGGAGGGACCAAGGAGGGTTGTCTCGAGGCTACACCTTC. Drawing the rest from reference TRBV30 and TRBJ1-2, the complete variable domain is SQTIHQWPATLVQPVGSPLSLECTVEGTSNPNLYWYRQAAGRGLQLLFYSVGIGQISSEVPQNLSASRPQDRQFILSSKKLLLSDSGFYLCAWRDQGGLSRGYTFGSGTRLTVV.

The CDR3 here is CASSRSGAGAHTGELFF. For the CDR3, the DNA is TGTGCCAGCAGCCGCTCAGGAGCGGGAGCGCACACCGGGGAGCTGTTTTTT. The rearrangement joins TRBV3-1 (or the pseudogene TRBV3-2) to TRBJ2-2, with 8 positions matching TRBD2. The V gene end was trimmed by 4 bases and the J gene end by 3 bases; junction bases not matched to a gene: 10. This CDR3 has 17 residues. Germline CDR1 LGHDT, CDR2 YNNKEL (reference sequence).

V gene TRBV10-3 combines with J gene TRBJ2-1; D remains ambiguous. The germline V and J ends were trimmed by 0 bases and 10 bases, with 16 bases remaining between them. CDR3 length: 15 amino acids. Germline-derived CDR1 and CDR2 are ENHRY and SYGVKD. The CDR3 loop is CAISESSSHSSEQFF. Here the CDR3 DNA reads TGTGCCATCAGTGAGTCGAGTAGTCACAGTTCGGAGCAGTTCTTC.

V usage is TRBV14 and J usage is TRBJ1-6; maybe TRBD1 (6 bases). Germline CDR1 SGHDN, CDR2 FVKESK. The CDR3 runs 15 residues. Trimming took 0 bases from V and 8 from J, leaving 11 bases between them. The CDR3 DNA follows: TGTGCCAGCAGCCAAGATATCAGGACAGATTCACCCCTCCACTTT. This sequence encodes CASSQDIRTDSPLHF.

Only a few counts were recorded for this clone. The chain has TRBV9 and TRBJ2-6; maybe TRBD1 (5 bases). The CDR3 runs 14 residues. Trimming stripped 7 bases from V and 3 bases from J, with 11 bases between. CDR1 SGDLS and CDR2 YYNGEE come from the germline V gene. CDR3 residues: CASAPQGGANVLTF. The DNA of the CDR3 is TGTGCCAGCGCCCCTCAGGGTGGGGCCAACGTCCTGACTTTC. Together with reference TRBV9 and TRBJ2-6, the CDR3 gives the full variable domain: DSGVTQTPKHLITATGQRVTLRCSPRSGDLSVYWYQQSLDQGLQFLIQYYNGEERAKGNILERFSAQQFPDLHSELNLSSLELGDSALYFCASAPQGGANVLTFGAGSRLTVL.

V is TRBV12-3 or TRBV12-4 and J is TRBJ2-3; D is tentatively TRBD1 or TRBD2 (5 bases each). The V gene lost 2 bases and the J gene lost 10 bases, with 13 bases spanning the gap. The CDR3 covers 13 residues. The DNA of the CDR3 is TGTGCCAGCAGTTTAATCCGCAGGGACGCGCAGTATTTT. Translating gives CASSLIRRDAQYF.

V usage is TRBV5-6 and J usage is TRBJ2-5; TRBD1 might be the D (6 bases). CDR1 and CDR2 (germline): SGHDT, YYEEEE. The CDR3 has 15 residues. The V gene lost 4 bases and the J gene lost 0 bases, with 13 bases spanning the gap. This CDR3 is CASSDLNRDQETQYF. The CDR3 coding sequence is TGTGCCAGCAGCGACCTGAACAGGGACCAAGAGACCCAGTACTTC.

The J gene is TRBJ1-2, the V gene TRBV6-6; TRBD1 matches at 9 bases. Germline values: CDR1 MNHNY, CDR2 SVGAGI (reference sequence). There are 16 residues in the CDR3. Losses at the gene ends were 6 bases for V and 8 bases for J; bases not matched to a gene: 16. Here the CDR3 reads CASSLSKAGQGGGYTF. The CDR3 DNA follows: TGTGCCAGCAGCCTATCAAAGGCGGGACAGGGCGGAGGCTACACCTTC.

The rearrangement links TRBV15 to TRBJ1-5; D uncertain. Looked up from germline, CDR1 is LNHNV and CDR2 is YYDKDF (reference sequence). The V gene lost 1 base and the J gene lost 3 bases, with 4 bases spanning the gap. CDR3 length equals 13 residues. The CDR3 coding sequence is TGTGCCACCAGCAGAGGGACCAATCAGCCCCAGCATTTT. Its translation: CATSRGTNQPQHF. Variable domain in full (rest from reference TRBV15 and TRBJ1-5): DAMVIQNPRYQVTQFGKPVTLSCSQTLNHNVMYWYQQKSSQAPKLLFHYYDKDFNNEADTPDNFQSRRPNTSFCFLDIRSPGLGDTAMYLCATSRGTNQPQHFGDGTRLSIL.

The chain joins TRBV3-1 (or the pseudogene TRBV3-2) to TRBJ2-2; 10 bases agree with TRBD2. Trimming at V came to 4 bases and at J to 5 bases, leaving 13 bases not matched to a gene. Germline assignment: CDR1 LGHDT and CDR2 YNNKEL (reference sequence). This CDR3 comprises 18 residues. For the CDR3, the DNA is TGTGCCAGCAGCCTCAAGCGGGGGGGACAGCTTCGAACCGGGGAGCTGTTTTTT. Encoded protein: CASSLKRGGQLRTGELFF.

This clone was counted once. The genes are TRBV7-2 and TRBJ2-6; tentative D call: TRBD1 (5 bases). This CDR3 has 16 residues. The V end lost 6 bases, the J end lost 5 bases, and 17 bases lay between the germline ends. CDR1 and CDR2 from the germline V gene are SGHTA and FQGNSA. CDR3 loop: CASSRGVGLRANVLTF. Here the CDR3 DNA reads TGTGCCAGCAGTAGGGGCGTTGGCTTAAGGGCCAACGTCCTGACTTTC. Complete variable domain (other parts from reference TRBV7-2 and TRBJ2-6): GAGVSQSPSNKVTEKGKDVELRCDPISGHTALYWYRQSLGQGLEFLIYFQGNSAPDKSGLPSDRFSAERTGGSVSTLTIQRTQQEDSAVYLCASSRGVGLRANVLTFGAGSRLTVL.

The rearrangement joins TRBV11-2 to TRBJ1-2, with TRBD1 identical over 9 bases. CDR3 length: 13 amino acids. Per the germline V gene, CDR1 is SGHAT and CDR2 is FQNNGV. V trimming: 4 bases; J trimming: 4 bases; junction bases outside the gene matches: 1. CDR3 residues: CASSSTGGYGYTF. CDR3 coding DNA: TGTGCCAGCAGCTCGACAGGGGGCTATGGCTACACCTTC.

The rearrangement links TRBV6-1 to TRBJ1-1, with a tentative D call TRBD1 (5 bases). V lost 3 bases to trimming and J lost 2 bases, with 13 bases between them. Germline V lookup: CDR1 MNHNS, CDR2 SASEGT. This CDR3 is 15 amino acids long. The CDR3 region has the DNA TGTGCCAGCAGTGAGGAGGCAGGACAAAACACTGAAGCTTTCTTT. This codes for CASSEEAGQNTEAFF.

V gene TRBV12-5 combines with J gene TRBJ2-7; the D gene is possibly TRBD2 (8 bases). CDR1 LGHNT and CDR2 FRNRAP come from the germline V gene. This CDR3 comprises 20 residues. Trimming shortened V by 11 bases and J by 4 bases, and 39 bases separated the two germline ends. The CDR3 DNA follows: TGTGCTCGGGGGGGGGCGCGACAGGGAATTTGGTACTCTACCCCTTACGAGCAGTACTTC. Translation: CARGGARQGIWYSTPYEQYF.

The chain recombines TRBV5-4 with TRBJ1-2; 7 bases agree with TRBD1. This CDR3 has 14 amino acids. Germline assignment: CDR1 SGHNT and CDR2 YYREEE (reference sequence). The V gene end was trimmed by 3 bases and the J gene end by 8 bases; junction bases not matched to a gene: 10. CDR3: CASSSRQGNIGYTF. Written as DNA, the CDR3 is TGTGCCAGCAGCTCTCGACAGGGCAATATAGGCTACACCTTC. The full variable domain, in which reference TRBV5-4 and TRBJ1-2 provide the parts outside the CDR3, is ETGVTQSPTHLIKTRGQQVTLRCSSQSGHNTVSWYQQALGQGPQFIFQYYREEENGRGNFPPRFSGLQFPNYSSELNVNALELDDSALYLCASSSRQGNIGYTFGSGTRLTVV.

This chain uses TRBV6-2 or TRBV6-3 with TRBJ2-2; possibly TRBD2 for D (6 bases). The germline CDR1 and CDR2 sequences are MNHEY and SVGEGT. Deletions cut 2 bases from V and 6 bases from J, with 13 bases between. CDR3 size: 15 residues. CDR3 in amino acids: CASSYEGAGPGELFF. CDR3 DNA: TGTGCCAGCAGTTACGAGGGAGCGGGCCCCGGGGAGCTGTTTTTT.

This clone was counted a single time. V and J are TRBV18 and TRBJ2-7; D call uncertain. This CDR3 has 11 amino acids. CDR1 and CDR2 (germline): KGHSH, LQKENI. The V end was cut by 2 bases, the J end by 5 bases, with 4 bases between. CDR3 sequence (DNA): TGTGCCAGCTCACCAGGGGACGAGCAGTACTTC. Residues: CASSPGDEQYF.

V gene TRBV19 combines with J gene TRBJ1-3, with D uncertain. Per germline, CDR1 LNHDA and CDR2 SQIVND (reference sequence). Trimming cost V 3 bases and J 2 bases, with 8 bases left between them. The CDR3 covers 14 residues. CDR3 DNA sequence: TGTGCCAGTAGTATCTCGGGTGCTGGAAACACCATATATTTT. This codes for CASSISGAGNTIYF. Full variable domain (remainder filled in from reference TRBV19 and TRBJ1-3): DGGITQSPKYLFRKEGQNVTLSCEQNLNHDAMYWYRQDPGQGLRLIYYSQIVNDFQKGDIAEGYSVSREKKESFPLTVTSAQKNPTAFYLCASSISGAGNTIYFGEGSWLTVV.

The V gene is TRBV10-3, the J gene TRBJ2-7; the D call may be TRBD1 or TRBD2 (6 bases each). Trimming stripped 3 bases from V and 5 bases from J, with 11 bases between. There are 13 residues in the CDR3. Germline lookup yields CDR1 ENHRY and CDR2 SYGVKD. This CDR3 is CAISDGGRNEQYF. CDR3 nucleotide sequence: TGTGCCATCAGTGACGGGGGCCGAAACGAGCAGTACTTC.